A single sample gave rise to the 22 T cell receptor beta chains below, sequenced in a study of blood T cell repertoires in COVID-19. The method was immunoSEQ multiplex PCR; TCRdb's version includes in-frame clones alone and lacks a portion of them. In the table there are about 78,000 clones, 65% to 85% of which are singletons. Sequences were obtained from peripheral blood. The receptors come from a man in his fifties or sixties with active or convalescent COVID-19.

The V gene is TRBV25-1, the J gene TRBJ1-6, with D hard to call. Trimming took off 5 bases at V and 10 bases at J, with 15 bases between the two ends. CDR1 is MGHDK, CDR2 SYGVNS, per germline. CDR3 length: 14 residues. CDR3 DNA: TGTGCCAGCAGTCGCGACAACGGTGGATCACCCCTCCACTTT. Its protein product is CASSRDNGGSPLHF.

This clone appeared a single time. Here the CDR3 reads CASSQVVGPQGSPLHF. Here the CDR3 DNA reads TGTGCCAGCAGCCAAGTGGTAGGGCCCCAGGGTTCACCCCTCCACTTT. The chain joins TRBV3-1 (or the pseudogene TRBV3-2) to TRBJ1-6; D may be TRBD1 (5 bases). This CDR3 spans 16 amino acids. V lost 1 base and J 9 bases, leaving 16 bases between the germline ends. In germline, CDR1 is LGHDT, CDR2 YNNKEL (reference sequence).

This chain joins TRBV6-5 and TRBJ1-1, with no clear D. The CDR3 loop spans 15 amino acids. V was shortened by 6 bases and J by 0 bases, with 14 bases between the two germline ends. Germline assignment: CDR1 MNHEY and CDR2 SVGAGI. This CDR3 reads CASRPPGALNTEAFF. The DNA for the CDR3 is TGTGCCAGCAGGCCCCCCGGTGCCCTGAACACTGAAGCTTTCTTT.

The chain is built from TRBV5-6 and TRBJ1-2; a weak D match, TRBD1 (5 bases). V lost 3 bases to trimming and J lost 2 bases, with 11 bases between them. The CDR3 runs to 14 residues. In germline, CDR1 is SGHDT, CDR2 YYEEEE. The CDR3 here is CASSYLDKNYGYTF. The DNA for the CDR3 is TGTGCCAGCAGCTACCTGGACAAGAACTATGGCTACACCTTC.

The DNA for the CDR3 is TGTGCCAGCAGCCTATCCGGGACTAGCGGGGGTAGCTCCTACGAGCAGTACTTC. This sequence encodes CASSLSGTSGGSSYEQYF. V gene TRBV7-9 combines with J gene TRBJ2-7; 14 bases agree with TRBD2. CDR3 length: 18 amino acids. The V and J ends lost 5 bases and 0 bases, in that order; junction bases with no gene match: 9. Germline V gene sequence: CDR1 SEHNR, CDR2 FQNEAQ (reference sequence).

The genes are TRBV12-3 or TRBV12-4 and TRBJ1-6; D not certain. V was shortened by 5 bases and J by 17 bases, with 13 bases between the two germline ends. The CDR3 totals 11 residues. The CDR3 sequence: CASSRGLAIHF. Here the CDR3 DNA reads TGTGCCAGCAGTCGAGGACTCGCGATCCACTTT.

This clone was detected only once. The chain links TRBV2 to TRBJ1-2; D ambiguous. The V end was cut by 2 bases, the J end by 4 bases, with 8 bases between. The CDR3 covers 13 residues. The V gene's germline CDR1 is SNHLY and CDR2 FYNNEI. CDR3 region: CASSELGLYGYTF. Here the CDR3 DNA reads TGTGCCAGCAGTGAATTGGGCCTCTATGGCTACACCTTC.

This clone came up a few times. This rearrangement joins TRBV5-4 to TRBJ2-7; TRBD1 aligns across 9 bases. The CDR3 has 17 residues. Germline V gives CDR1 SGHNT, CDR2 YYREEE (reference sequence). J gave up 1 base and V 2 bases, and 10 bases lay outside the gene matches. The CDR3 DNA sequence: TGTGCCAGCAGCTTAGCTTATCCGGGACAGGGATCCTACGAGCAGTACTTC. The encoded protein is CASSLAYPGQGSYEQYF. Full variable domain (missing parts from reference TRBV5-4 and TRBJ2-7): ETGVTQSPTHLIKTRGQQVTLRCSSQSGHNTVSWYQQALGQGPQFIFQYYREEENGRGNFPPRFSGLQFPNYSSELNVNALELDDSALYLCASSLAYPGQGSYEQYFGPGTRLTVT.

This rearrangement joins TRBV7-3 to TRBJ2-1, with 9 bases lining up with TRBD2. The V gene end was trimmed by 5 bases and the J gene end by 8 bases; junction bases not matched to a gene: 13. The CDR3 extends over 16 amino acids. Germline assignment: CDR1 SGHTA and CDR2 FQGTGA. The CDR3 loop reads CASSHNGRGGYDEQFF. DNA for the CDR3: TGTGCCAGCAGCCATAACGGGCGGGGGGGCTATGATGAGCAGTTCTTC. The full variable domain, in which reference TRBV7-3 and TRBJ2-1 provide the parts outside the CDR3, is GAGVSQTPSNKVTEKGKYVELRCDPISGHTALYWYRQSLGQGPEFLIYFQGTGAADDSGLPNDRFFAVRPEGSVSTLKIQRTERGDSAVYLCASSHNGRGGYDEQFFGPGTRLTVL.

This rearrangement joins TRBV13 to TRBJ1-1; possibly TRBD1 for D (5 bases). CDR1 is PRHDT, CDR2 FYEKMQ, per germline (reference sequence). This CDR3 spans 14 amino acids. V lost 5 bases to trimming and J lost 1 base, with 11 bases between them. As DNA, the CDR3 is TGTGCCAGCAGCCCGTACGGGGGGAACACTGAAGCTTTCTTT. The encoded protein is CASSPYGGNTEAFF.

This clone was seen more than once but under ten times. V is TRBV5-5 and J is TRBJ2-1, with 13 bases aligning to TRBD2. V was pared by 4 bases and J by 3 bases, with 7 bases of the junction left unmatched. The CDR3 is 17 amino acids. The germline V gene encodes CDR1 SGHKS and CDR2 YYEKEE (reference sequence). The CDR3 DNA follows: TGTGCCAGCAGCCAACCGGGACTAGCGGGGAACTACAATGAGCAGTTCTTC. This codes for CASSQPGLAGNYNEQFF.

This chain connects TRBV4-3 to TRBJ1-6; perhaps TRBD1 as D (6 bases). V dropped 0 bases and J dropped 10 bases, with 13 bases sitting between them. Germline V gene sequence: CDR1 LGHNA, CDR2 YSLEER. The CDR3 spans 15 residues. The DNA for the CDR3 is TGCGCCAGCAGCCAAGACGGGACAAAGGGGTCACCCCTCCACTTT. Translated: CASSQDGTKGSPLHF.

The V and J genes are TRBV6-5 and TRBJ1-4; D is unresolved. Germline V gene sequence: CDR1 MNHEY, CDR2 SVGAGI. The CDR3 has 15 amino acids. V lost 5 bases and J 7 bases, leaving 17 bases between the germline ends. In nucleotides, the CDR3 is TGTGCCAGCAGTCCCTCCCGGGTGATTGGTGAAAAACTGTTTTTT. It encodes CASSPSRVIGEKLFF.

The rearrangement joins TRBV3-1 (or the pseudogene TRBV3-2) to TRBJ1-6; D is uncertain. This CDR3 contains 15 residues. Germline CDR1 LGHDT, CDR2 YNNKEL (reference sequence). V shed 5 bases and J shed 5 bases, with 13 bases lying between them. The CDR3 DNA sequence: TGTGCCAGCAGCGCCGCGACTAACAATAATTCACCCCTCCACTTT. Translating gives CASSAATNNNSPLHF.

V gene TRBV7-9 combines with J gene TRBJ2-1; 7 bases are shared with TRBD1. In germline, CDR1 is SEHNR, CDR2 FQNEAQ (reference sequence). J gave up 0 bases and V 5 bases, and 4 bases lay outside the gene matches. CDR3 size: 15 residues. The DNA for the CDR3 is TGTGCCAGCAGCCAACAGGGGTCCTCCTACAATGAGCAGTTCTTC. Translation: CASSQQGSSYNEQFF.

In this sample, this clone turned up a few times. V is TRBV4-1 and J is TRBJ1-2; TRBD1 agrees at 7 bases. The CDR3 spans 18 residues. Germline V gene lookup returns CDR1 MGHRA and CDR2 YSYEKL. Trimming removed 0 bases from V and 3 bases from J; junction bases left unmatched: 13. CDR3 amino acids: CASSQDFRDRASHYGYTF. DNA of the CDR3: TGCGCCAGCAGCCAAGATTTCCGTGACAGGGCCTCCCACTATGGCTACACCTTC.

The chain links TRBV3-1 (or the pseudogene TRBV3-2) to TRBJ1-3, with D uncertain. In germline, CDR1 is LGHDT, CDR2 YNNKEL (reference sequence). The CDR3 consists of 14 residues. The ends were cut back, 4 bases at V and 2 bases at J, with 9 bases in the middle. The CDR3 reads CASSPQATGNTIYF. CDR3 DNA sequence: TGTGCCAGCAGCCCCCAGGCTACTGGAAACACCATATATTTT.

V and J are TRBV5-4 and TRBJ1-2; D remains unclear. This CDR3 contains 13 residues. Germline CDR1 is SGHNT and CDR2 is YYREEE (reference sequence). V was trimmed by 6 bases and J by 5 bases, leaving 14 bases between them. The CDR3 here is CASTTQREYGYTF. The CDR3 nucleotides are TGTGCCAGCACCACGCAGAGGGAATATGGCTACACCTTC.

The chain employs TRBV6-5 and TRBJ1-1; D might be TRBD1 (5 bases). Germline CDR1 reads MNHEY; CDR2 reads SVGAGI. The CDR3 spans 14 residues. Trimming cost V 6 bases and J 6 bases, with 17 bases left between them. CDR3 protein: CASSPGLGVPEAFF. The CDR3 coding sequence is TGTGCCAGCAGCCCCGGGTTAGGGGTCCCTGAAGCTTTCTTT.

The gene calls are TRBV3-1 (or the pseudogene TRBV3-2) and TRBJ2-3; TRBD2 matches 9 bases. With V trimmed by 4 bases and J by 2 bases, 4 bases remained unmatched. The CDR3 runs to 15 residues. In germline, CDR1 is LGHDT, CDR2 YNNKEL (reference sequence). The CDR3 loop is CASSRSGGDTDTQYF. CDR3 sequence (DNA): TGTGCCAGCAGCCGTAGCGGGGGAGACACAGATACGCAGTATTTT.

The rearrangement links TRBV21-1 to TRBJ2-5; the DNA was not compared with TRBD2, the D call given in the table. TRBV21-1 is deemed a pseudogene. The length of the CDR3 is 15 residues. The CDR3 DNA reads TGTGCCAGCAGCAAAGAGCCATGGTTCCAAGAGACCCAGTACTTC. This sequence encodes CASSKEPWFQETQYF.

The chain has TRBV15 and TRBJ1-4, with 9 bases lining up with TRBD1. CDR3 length: 18 amino acids. CDR1 and CDR2 (germline): LNHNV, YYDKDF (reference sequence). J lost 3 bases, V lost 1 base, and 9 bases had no gene match. The CDR3 DNA is TGTGCCACCAGCAGAGTCCCCGGGACAGGGAAGTCTAATGAAAAACTGTTTTTT. It yields the protein CATSRVPGTGKSNEKLFF.